These T cell receptor beta chains were read from a single sample in a study of blood T cells in healthy people across ages. TCRdb reanalysed the 5' RACE reads using MiXCR and keeps one entry per CDR3 protein. The data contain around 1,000,000 distinct CDR3 sequences, 35% to 40% of them singletons. Material for sequencing was blood. The receptors were sampled from a man aged 18 to 30 in good health. The CDR3 runs from the conserved cysteine through the conserved F or W. Fields, in order: clone size, D gene, V gene, J gene, CDR3 DNA, CDR3 protein. The D gene is left open where the match is weak. The size field is filled for only some rows; it gives once, few, many or a size class.

few	.	TRBV12-3/TRBV12-4	TRBJ2-1	TGTGCCAGCAGTTTGTGGGACTCGGGTATCGGTGAGCAGTTCTTC	CASSLWDSGIGEQFF
few	TRBD1	TRBV6-5	TRBJ2-3	TGTGCCAGCAGTTACAGTGGGACAGGGGCAGATACGCAGTATTTT	CASSYSGTGADTQYF
.	TRBD2	TRBV4-3	TRBJ2-3	TGCGCCAGCAGCCCTAGCGGGAGAGAGGATACGCAGTATTTT	CASSPSGREDTQYF
.	.	TRBV11-2	TRBJ2-3	TGTGCCAGCAGCCAACAGCAGGGGATAGATACGCAGTATTTT	CASSQQQGIDTQYF
many	.	TRBV28	TRBJ1-5	TGTGCCAGCACTAAAAAGGGCCACAATCAGCCCCAGCATTTT	CASTKKGHNQPQHF
few	.	TRBV4-1	TRBJ2-5	TGCGCCAGCAGCCAAGATAGTGAGGGGGGCGGACGGTACTTC	CASSQDSEGGGRYF
.	.	TRBV12-3/TRBV12-4	TRBJ2-1	TGTGCCAGCAGTTTCTTCCGGGGCAGTTCGCACCCCTACAATGAGCAGTTCTTC	CASSFFRGSSHPYNEQFF
.	TRBD1	TRBV20-1	TRBJ1-1	TGCAGTGCTAGGGTGACAGGGGAGAGGACTTTCTTT	CSARVTGERTFF
few	TRBD1	TRBV5-1	TRBJ1-1	TGCGCCAGCAGCACCGGAACAGGGGCCTGGAACACTGAAGCTTTCTTT	CASSTGTGAWNTEAFF
few	TRBD2	TRBV29-1	TRBJ2-4	TGCAGCGCCCAAGGACTAGCGGGGGGCCTTAAGGGCATTCAGTACTTC	CSAQGLAGGLKGIQYF
.	TRBD1	TRBV28	TRBJ1-1	TGTGCCAGCTTAACTCCCTGGGACAGGGGGCGCGGGGGAAACAAACGGACTGAAGCTTTCTTT	CASLTPWDRGRGGNKRTEAFF
.	TRBD1	TRBV6-2/TRBV6-3	TRBJ2-7	TGTGCCAGCAGTTATTGGGGACAGGGGAACGAGCAGTACTTC	CASSYWGQGNEQYF
.	.	TRBV4-3	TRBJ1-1	TGCGCCAGCAGCCAAGAGTTCATGAACACTGAAGCTTTCTTT	CASSQEFMNTEAFF
.	.	TRBV5-1	TRBJ1-1	TGCGCCAGCAGCTTGGGCGGGGCCGGGAACACTGAAGCTTTCTTT	CASSLGGAGNTEAFF
few	.	TRBV7-2	TRBJ2-1	TGTGCCAGCAGCTTAGCTCGGTATGGGGGGGCCCCTGTTAATGAGCAGTTCTTC	CASSLARYGGAPVNEQFF
few	TRBD1	TRBV4-3	TRBJ2-1	TGCGCCAGCAGCCAGGACCGGGACAGGACGTACAATGAGCAGTTCTTC	CASSQDRDRTYNEQFF
.	.	TRBV10-3	TRBJ1-2	TGTGCCATCAGGGACGACATATCTTGGGGACCCCACTATGGCTACACCTTC	CAIRDDISWGPHYGYTF
.	TRBD1	TRBV29-1	TRBJ2-7	TGCAGCGCCGAGGGGACAGAATCACGCTCCTACAACGAGCAGTACTTC	CSAEGTESRSYNEQYF
few	TRBD1	TRBV6-5	TRBJ2-5	TGTGCCAGCAGTTCCAAAGACAGGGTTGAGACCCAGTACTTC	CASSSKDRVETQYF
few	.	TRBV12-3/TRBV12-4	TRBJ1-1	TGTGCCAGCATCCCGGGGGCAGGGGCGAACACTGAAGCTTTCTTT	CASIPGAGANTEAFF
.	.	TRBV6-2/TRBV6-3	TRBJ1-1	TGTGCCAGCAGGACTAGACAGGAAGCTTTCTTT	CASRTRQEAFF
many	.	TRBV29-1	TRBJ2-5	TGCAGCGTTGCCCAGGGGAACGGAGAGACCCAGTACTTC	CSVAQGNGETQYF
.	.	TRBV15	TRBJ1-4	TGTGCCACCAGCGATGCAACTAATGAAAAACTGTTTTTT	CATSDATNEKLFF
.	.	TRBV14	TRBJ2-2	TGTGCCAGCAGCCAAGAGTCTTTCTGGACTCTATCGAACACCGGGGAGCTGTTTTTT	CASSQESFWTLSNTGELFF
.	.	TRBV4-2	TRBJ2-2	TGTGTCAGCAGCCAAGATCCGATCACCTCGAGAACCGGGGAGCTGTTTTTT	CVSSQDPITSRTGELFF
.	TRBD2	TRBV7-2	TRBJ2-1	TGTGCCAGCAGCTCCCTGGGGGGGGGATTTTACAATGAGCAGTTCTTC	CASSSLGGGFYNEQFF
few	.	TRBV12-3/TRBV12-4	TRBJ1-5	TGTGCCAGCAGGAAGACAGGAAATCAGCCCCAGCATTTT	CASRKTGNQPQHF
.	TRBD2	TRBV5-4	TRBJ2-7	TGTGCCAGCAACACGGATGGGACTAGCACCTACGAGCAGTACTTC	CASNTDGTSTYEQYF
.	TRBD2	TRBV4-3	TRBJ2-3	TGCGCCAGCAGCCACGGACTAGCGATAACCGATACGCAGTATTTT	CASSHGLAITDTQYF
many	TRBD1	TRBV6-1	TRBJ1-2	TGTGCCAGCAGTGCTAACCGGGACAGGGTGAACTATGGCTACACCTTC	CASSANRDRVNYGYTF
few	TRBD1	TRBV29-1	TRBJ2-3	TGCAGCGGACGGACAGGGGGAACGACAGATACGCAGTATTTT	CSGRTGGTTDTQYF
once	TRBD1	TRBV27	TRBJ1-1	TGTGCCAGCAGCCTTATAGGGTACAGGGGGCCTTTGAACACTGAAGCTTTCTTT	CASSLIGYRGPLNTEAFF
many	TRBD1	TRBV7-2	TRBJ1-2	TGTGCCAGCAGCTTTACCGGGACAGATGGCTACACCTTC	CASSFTGTDGYTF
many	.	TRBV12-3/TRBV12-4	TRBJ2-1	TGTGCCAGCAGTGTAGCCGGGAACAATGAGCAGTTCTTC	CASSVAGNNEQFF
.	.	TRBV10-3	TRBJ2-7	TGTGCCATTACCCCTTCGAGGGAAGACGAGCAGTACTTC	CAITPSREDEQYF
few	.	TRBV7-2	TRBJ2-7	TGTGCCAGCAGCCCCAGGTTCTCCGAGCAGTACTTC	CASSPRFSEQYF
.	.	TRBV3-1	TRBJ2-1	TGTGCCAGCACCGCGACTGAGCGGACATACAATGAGCAGTTCTTC	CASTATERTYNEQFF
few	.	TRBV5-1	TRBJ1-1	TGCGCCAGCAGCTTGGGTTCGTTTAACACTGAAGCTTTCTTT	CASSLGSFNTEAFF
.	TRBD2	TRBV5-1	TRBJ2-7	TGTGCCAGCAGCCTGACTAGCAACGAGCAGTACTTC	CASSLTSNEQYF
once	.	TRBV4-2	TRBJ1-5	TGTGCCAGCAGCCAAGAAACGCTCGGTGGTCGGCCCCAGCATTTT	CASSQETLGGRPQHF
.	.	TRBV9	TRBJ2-3	TGTGCCAGCAGCGTATCGGGTATCCGTGATACGCAGTATTTT	CASSVSGIRDTQYF